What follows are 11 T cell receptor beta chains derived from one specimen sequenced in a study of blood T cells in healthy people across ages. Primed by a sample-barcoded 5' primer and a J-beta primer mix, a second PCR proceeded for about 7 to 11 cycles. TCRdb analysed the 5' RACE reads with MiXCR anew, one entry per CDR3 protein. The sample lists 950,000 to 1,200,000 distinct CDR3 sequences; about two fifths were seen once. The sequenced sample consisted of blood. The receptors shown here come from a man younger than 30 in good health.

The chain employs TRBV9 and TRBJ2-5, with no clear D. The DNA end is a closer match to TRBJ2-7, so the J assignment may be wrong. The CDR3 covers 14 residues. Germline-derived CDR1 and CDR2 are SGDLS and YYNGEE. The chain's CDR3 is CASSEWPSRNEQYF. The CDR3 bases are TGTGCCAGCAGCGAGTGGCCCTCCCGGAACGAGCAGTACTTC.

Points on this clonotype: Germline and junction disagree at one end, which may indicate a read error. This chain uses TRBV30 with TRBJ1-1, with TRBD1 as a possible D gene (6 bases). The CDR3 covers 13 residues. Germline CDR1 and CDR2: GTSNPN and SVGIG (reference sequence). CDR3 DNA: TGTGCCTGGAGTATGACAGGCCTGGATGAAGTTTTCTTT. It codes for CAWSMTGLDEVFF.

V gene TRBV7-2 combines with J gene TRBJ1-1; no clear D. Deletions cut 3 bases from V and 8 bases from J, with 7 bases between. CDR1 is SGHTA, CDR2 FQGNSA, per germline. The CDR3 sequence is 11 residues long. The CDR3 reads CASSFRGEAFF. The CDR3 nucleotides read TGTGCCAGCAGCTTTCGGGGAGAAGCTTTCTTT.

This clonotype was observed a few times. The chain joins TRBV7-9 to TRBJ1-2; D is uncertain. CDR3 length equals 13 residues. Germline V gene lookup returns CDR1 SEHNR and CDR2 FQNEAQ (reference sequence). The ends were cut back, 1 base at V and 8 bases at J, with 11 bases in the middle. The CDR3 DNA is TGTGCCAGCAGCTTAGGGAGCAGCGGGGGCTACACCTTC. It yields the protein CASSLGSSGGYTF. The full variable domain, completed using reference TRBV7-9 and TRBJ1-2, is DTGVSQNPRHKITKRGQNVTFRCDPISEHNRLYWYRQTLGQGPEFLTYFQNEAQLEKSRLLSDRFSAERPKGSFSTLEIQRTEQGDSAMYLCASSLGSSGGYTFGSGTRLTVV.

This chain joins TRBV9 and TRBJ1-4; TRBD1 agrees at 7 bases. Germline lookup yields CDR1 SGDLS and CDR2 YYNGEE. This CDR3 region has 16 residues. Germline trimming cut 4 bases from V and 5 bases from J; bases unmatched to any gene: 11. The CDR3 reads CASSPGPGQPNEKLFF. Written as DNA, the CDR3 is TGTGCCAGCAGCCCGGGACCGGGACAGCCGAATGAAAAACTGTTTTTT.

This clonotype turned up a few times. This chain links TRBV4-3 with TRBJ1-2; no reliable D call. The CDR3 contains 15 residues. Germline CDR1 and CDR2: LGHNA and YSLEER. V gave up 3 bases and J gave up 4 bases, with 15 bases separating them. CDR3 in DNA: TGCGCCAGCAGCCAGGAGGGCCGGGCCTCCTATGGCTACACCTTC. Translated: CASSQEGRASYGYTF.

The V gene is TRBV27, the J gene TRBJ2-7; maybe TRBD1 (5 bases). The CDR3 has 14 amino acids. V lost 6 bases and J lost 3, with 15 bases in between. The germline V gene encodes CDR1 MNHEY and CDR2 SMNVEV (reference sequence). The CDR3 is CASSYQGSFYEQYF. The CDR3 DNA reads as TGTGCCAGCAGCTACCAGGGATCCTTCTACGAGCAGTACTTC.

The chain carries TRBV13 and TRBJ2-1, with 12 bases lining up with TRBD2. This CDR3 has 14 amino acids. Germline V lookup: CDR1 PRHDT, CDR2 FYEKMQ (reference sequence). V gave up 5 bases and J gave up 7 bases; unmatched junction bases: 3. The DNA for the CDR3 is TGTGCCAGCAGCACTAGCGGGGGGAGTAATGAGCAGTTCTTC. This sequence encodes CASSTSGGSNEQFF.

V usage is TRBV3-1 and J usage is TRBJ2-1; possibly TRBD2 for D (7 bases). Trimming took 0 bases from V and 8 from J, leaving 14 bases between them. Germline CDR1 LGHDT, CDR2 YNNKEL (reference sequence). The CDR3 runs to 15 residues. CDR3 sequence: CASSQEVGGQYEQFF. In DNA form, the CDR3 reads TGTGCCAGCAGCCAAGAGGTGGGGGGGCAGTATGAGCAGTTCTTC.

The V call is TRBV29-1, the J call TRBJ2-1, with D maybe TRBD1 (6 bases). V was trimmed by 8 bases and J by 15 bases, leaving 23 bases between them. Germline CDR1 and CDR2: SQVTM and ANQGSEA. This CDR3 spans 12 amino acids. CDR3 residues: CSCGSDSAVGFF. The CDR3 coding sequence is TGCAGCTGTGGGTCGGACAGTGCCGTTGGGTTCTTC.

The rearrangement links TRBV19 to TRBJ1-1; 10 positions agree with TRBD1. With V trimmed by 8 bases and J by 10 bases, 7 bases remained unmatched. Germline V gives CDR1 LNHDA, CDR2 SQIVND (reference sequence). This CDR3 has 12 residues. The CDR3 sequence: CASGDRGVGAFF. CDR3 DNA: TGTGCCAGTGGGGACAGGGGCGTTGGAGCTTTCTTT.